These 30 T cell receptor beta chains share one sample of origin, sequenced in a study of blood T cell repertoires in COVID-19. The protocol was immunoSEQ multiplex PCR, while the TCRdb copy is restricted to in-frame clones and leaves out a portion. The sample has approximately 25,000 clones; around three quarters are singletons. The specimen was peripheral blood. The receptor set was obtained from an elderly woman with acute or convalescent COVID-19.

The gene calls are TRBV5-1 and TRBJ2-1; 9 nucleotides agree with TRBD2. Germline V gene lookup returns CDR1 SGHRS and CDR2 YFSETQ. V was pared by 4 bases and J by 0 bases, with 11 bases of the junction left unmatched. The CDR3 loop spans 18 amino acids. DNA for the CDR3: TGCGCCAGCAGCCCCCGCCTAGCGGGGATGCTCTCCTACAATGAGCAGTTCTTC. This codes for CASSPRLAGMLSYNEQFF.

The gene calls are TRBV4-3 and TRBJ2-7, with TRBD1 identical over 7 bases. Germline assignment: CDR1 LGHNA and CDR2 YSLEER. The V segment lost 2 bases and the J segment 2 bases; nucleotides outside the gene matches: 6. This CDR3 has 15 amino acids. In DNA form, the CDR3 reads TGCGCCAGCAGCCAAATCTGGCAGGGGGCCTACGAGCAGTACTTC. Protein product: CASSQIWQGAYEQYF.

This clone came up a few times. The chain links TRBV2 to TRBJ1-6, with TRBD1 identical over 10 bases. CDR1 SNHLY and CDR2 FYNNEI come from the germline V gene. The J segment lost 7 bases and the V segment lost 8 bases, leaving 2 bases of the junction unmatched. The CDR3 extends over 13 amino acids. The DNA for the CDR3 is TGTGCCAGCCTGGGACAGGGGAATTCACCCCTCCACTTT. Translating gives CASLGQGNSPLHF.

CDR3 amino acids: CASRPPQGAWTEAFF. In nucleotides, the CDR3 is TGTGCCAGCAGGCCGCCTCAGGGGGCATGGACTGAAGCTTTCTTT. The chain carries TRBV6-5 and TRBJ1-1, with 8 bases that match TRBD1. From germline, CDR1 is MNHEY and CDR2 SVGAGI. This CDR3 contains 15 residues. The trim removed 6 bases at V and 5 bases at J, leaving 11 bases unmatched.

V is TRBV6-5 and J is TRBJ2-1; the D is unclear. The V end lost 5 bases, the J end lost 4 bases, and 9 bases lay between the germline ends. The CDR3 length is 13 residues. Per germline, CDR1 MNHEY and CDR2 SVGAGI. Here the CDR3 DNA reads TGTGCCAGCAGTAAGCGACTTTACAATGAGCAGTTCTTC. Its translation: CASSKRLYNEQFF.

The chain recombines TRBV2 with TRBJ2-4; D gene ambiguous. With 1 base removed from V and 8 bases from J, the gap between germline ends came to 9 bases. This CDR3 has 13 amino acids. Germline V gene sequence: CDR1 SNHLY, CDR2 FYNNEI. Written as DNA, the CDR3 is TGTGCCAGCAGTGAAGTATTAGTTTACATTCAGTACTTC. Residues: CASSEVLVYIQYF.

The sample holds one count of this clone. The V gene is TRBV6-4, the J gene TRBJ1-5, with a weak D call TRBD1 (6 bases). The CDR3 has 15 amino acids. Per the germline V gene, CDR1 is MRHNA and CDR2 is SNTAGT. Trimming removed 6 bases from V and 7 bases from J, with 19 bases in between. The DNA of the CDR3 is TGTGCCAGCAGCCCCGATGGACAGCTCCGGCAGCCCCAGCATTTT. Its protein product is CASSPDGQLRQPQHF.

This clone was detected only a few times. This chain joins TRBV19 and TRBJ2-7; tentatively, D is TRBD2 (5 bases). The V gene's germline CDR1 is LNHDA and CDR2 SQIVND (reference sequence). This CDR3 has 14 amino acids. The V end lost 2 bases, the J end lost 3 bases, and 11 bases lay between the germline ends. CDR3 in DNA: TGTGCCAGTAGTATAAGCGGACGGGACTACGAGCAGTACTTC. Translating it yields CASSISGRDYEQYF.

The chain combines TRBV6-5 with TRBJ2-1; the D gene is possibly TRBD2 (6 bases). This CDR3 comprises 13 residues. Trimming removed 7 bases from V and 6 bases from J, with 13 bases in between. Germline V lookup: CDR1 MNHEY, CDR2 SVGAGI. Written as DNA, the CDR3 is TGTGCCAGCACCCAGGGACTCCTCAATGAGCAGTTCTTC. As protein: CASTQGLLNEQFF.

This chain uses TRBV6-5 with TRBJ2-1, with D tentatively TRBD1 (5 bases). The V gene's germline CDR1 is MNHEY and CDR2 SVGAGI. The V gene lost 5 bases and the J gene lost 8 bases, with 13 bases spanning the gap. The CDR3 length is 13 residues. CDR3 loop: CASSRRLGDEQFF. Here the CDR3 DNA reads TGTGCCAGCAGTCGCCGCCTAGGGGATGAGCAGTTCTTC.

The V gene is TRBV12-3 or TRBV12-4, the J gene TRBJ1-1, with a weak D call TRBD1 (5 bases). Trimming left V 6 bases short and J 3 bases short, with 11 bases between. The CDR3 length is 13 residues. DNA of the CDR3: TGTGCCAGCAGCAGCGACAGATACACTGAAGCTTTCTTT. It encodes CASSSDRYTEAFF.

This sequence joins TRBV19 and TRBJ1-1, with TRBD1 identical over 7 bases. V shed 4 bases and J 9 bases; nucleotides not matched to a gene: 11. The CDR3 runs 14 residues. Germline V lookup: CDR1 LNHDA, CDR2 SQIVND (reference sequence). The CDR3 loop is CASSTLTGDGQAFF. CDR3 in DNA: TGTGCCAGTAGTACACTTACAGGGGATGGGCAAGCTTTCTTT.

In nucleotides, the CDR3 is TGTGCCAGCAGTTACTCGGGGACAGGGAACTATGGCTACACCTTC. Protein product: CASSYSGTGNYGYTF. The chain couples TRBV6-6 to TRBJ1-2; 9 bases are a match to TRBD1. Germline V gene sequence: CDR1 MNHNY, CDR2 SVGAGI (reference sequence). The CDR3 has 15 amino acids. Trimming took 0 bases from V and 2 from J; bases not matched to a gene: 1.

This clone appeared many times. The chain employs TRBV2 and TRBJ1-1; D may be TRBD1 (5 bases). The V gene's germline CDR1 is SNHLY and CDR2 FYNNEI. The CDR3 has 13 amino acids. Trimming pared 4 bases from V and 4 bases from J, leaving 10 bases between. CDR3 region: CASSGAGRTEAFF. DNA of the CDR3: TGTGCCAGCAGTGGGGCAGGGCGCACTGAAGCTTTCTTT.

A single count supports this clone. The V call is TRBV5-1, the J call TRBJ1-1; D gene uncertain. Trimming left V 1 base short and J 3 bases short, with 13 bases between. Germline CDR1 SGHRS, CDR2 YFSETQ. The CDR3 contains 15 residues. CDR3 sequence: CASSLYPATDTEAFF. DNA for the CDR3: TGCGCCAGCAGCTTGTACCCGGCTACAGACACTGAAGCTTTCTTT.

This chain uses TRBV19 with TRBJ1-2; 7 bases map to TRBD1. Germline V CDR1 and CDR2: LNHDA, SQIVND (reference sequence). V dropped 5 bases and J dropped 7; count of bases not matched to a gene: 7. This CDR3 spans 13 amino acids. CDR3 region: CASSSSTGFGYTF. CDR3 bases: TGTGCCAGTAGTTCCTCGACAGGGTTTGGCTACACCTTC.

CDR3: CASSGQIPPYNEQFF. The DNA for the CDR3 is TGTGCCAGCAGTGGACAAATCCCCCCTTACAATGAGCAGTTCTTC. The chain links TRBV9 to TRBJ2-1, with a tentative D call TRBD1 (5 bases). The CDR3 is 15 residues long. Germline CDR1 is SGDLS and CDR2 is YYNGEE. Trimming left V 5 bases short and J 4 bases short, with 16 bases between.

V gene TRBV6-1 combines with J gene TRBJ1-2; 7 bases line up with TRBD1. The junction had 2 bases not matched to a gene; V was cut back by 2 bases and J by 5 bases. This CDR3 spans 13 amino acids. The germline V gene has CDR1 MNHNS and CDR2 SASEGT. CDR3 DNA: TGTGCCAGCAGTGAAACAGGGGTGTATGGCTACACCTTC. Protein sequence: CASSETGVYGYTF.

This clone was observed a single time. The chain carries TRBV18 and TRBJ2-7; 7 bases fit TRBD1. V shed 4 bases, J shed 2 bases, and the junction held 2 bases outside the gene matches. Germline V gives CDR1 KGHSH, CDR2 LQKENI. CDR3 size: 13 residues. DNA for the CDR3: TGTGCCAGCTCACTACAGGGGACCTACGAGCAGTACTTC. This encodes CASSLQGTYEQYF.

V is TRBV10-3 and J is TRBJ2-2; D is possibly TRBD2 (6 bases). Trimming cost V 4 bases and J 6 bases, with 12 bases left between them. This CDR3 is built from 14 residues. Germline V CDR1 and CDR2: ENHRY, SYGVKD. The CDR3 DNA sequence: TGTGCCATCAGTGTGGCTGGGGAGGCCGGGGAGCTGTTTTTT. Its translation is CAISVAGEAGELFF.

The rearrangement uses TRBV5-4 and TRBJ2-5, with 8 bases matching TRBD1. V was pared by 4 bases and J by 6 bases, with 14 bases of the junction left unmatched. The CDR3 covers 16 residues. CDR1 is SGHNT and CDR2 is YYREEE in the germline V gene (reference sequence). The CDR3 nucleotides are TGTGCCAGCAGCCAATCCTCAGGGGGCTATGTGAAGACCCAGTACTTC. It specifies CASSQSSGGYVKTQYF.

The rearrangement uses TRBV7-2 and TRBJ2-1; the D gene is possibly TRBD2 (6 bases). Germline V CDR1 and CDR2: SGHTA, FQGNSA. V lost 5 bases to trimming and J lost 2 bases, with 13 bases between them. CDR3 length: 15 residues. DNA of the CDR3: TGTGCCAGCAGCCTTCAGCGGGCGGCCTACAATGAGCAGTTCTTC. Protein sequence: CASSLQRAAYNEQFF.

The chain employs TRBV30 and TRBJ2-7; 10 bases line up with TRBD2. The CDR3 has 13 amino acids. Germline-derived CDR1 and CDR2 are GTSNPN and SVGIG (reference sequence). With V trimmed by 2 bases and J by 3 bases, 1 base remained unmatched. The CDR3 sequence: CAWSLAGGYEQYF. The CDR3 DNA reads TGTGCCTGGAGTTTAGCGGGGGGCTACGAGCAGTACTTC.

This clone has only a few counts. The gene calls are TRBV5-4 and TRBJ2-2; 10 positions match TRBD1. The CDR3 consists of 15 residues. Trimming at V came to 4 bases and at J to 3 bases, leaving 3 bases not matched to a gene. Germline CDR1 SGHNT, CDR2 YYREEE (reference sequence). The CDR3 loop reads CASSGDRGYTGELFF. CDR3 sequence (DNA): TGTGCCAGCAGCGGGGACAGGGGATACACCGGGGAGCTGTTTTTT.

V is TRBV24-1 and J is TRBJ2-1; no firm D call. This CDR3 has 15 amino acids. The germline V gene has CDR1 KGHDR and CDR2 SFDVKD. The V end was cut by 3 bases, the J end by 1 base, with 9 bases between. The CDR3 DNA reads TGTGCCACCAGTGATCCCCTTAATTCCTACAATGAGCAGTTCTTC. Its translation: CATSDPLNSYNEQFF.

The CDR3 DNA is TGTGCCAGCAGCCAGAAGAATGATTATGGCTACACCTTC. It translates to CASSQKNDYGYTF. The chain links TRBV5-5 to TRBJ1-2; D is ambiguous. The V end was cut by 4 bases, the J end by 5 bases, with 12 bases between. Germline lookup yields CDR1 SGHKS and CDR2 YYEKEE (reference sequence). The CDR3 has 13 residues.

The rearrangement uses TRBV18 and TRBJ2-7; D is ambiguous. The V gene's germline CDR1 is KGHSH and CDR2 LQKENI. CDR3 length: 13 residues. V dropped 2 bases and J dropped 7 bases, with 12 bases sitting between them. The DNA for the CDR3 is TGTGCCAGCTCACCATCGATGTCTACGGAGCAGTACTTC. Translation: CASSPSMSTEQYF.

The CDR3 is CASSYGTYYEQYF. The DNA of the CDR3 is TGTGCCAGCAGTTACGGGACATACTACGAGCAGTACTTC. This chain connects TRBV6-2 or TRBV6-3 to TRBJ2-7; D might be TRBD1 (6 bases). The length of the CDR3 is 13 residues. In germline, CDR1 is MNHEY, CDR2 SVGEGT. The V and J ends lost 2 bases and 3 bases respectively, with 8 bases between them.

V is TRBV7-9 and J is TRBJ1-5; D remains ambiguous. V lost 8 bases and J 5 bases, leaving 10 bases between the germline ends. The CDR3 spans 12 residues. CDR1 and CDR2 from the germline V gene are SEHNR and FQNEAQ (reference sequence). The CDR3 sequence is CASGDQDQPQHF. The CDR3 coding sequence is TGTGCCAGCGGTGACCAGGATCAGCCCCAGCATTTT.

This chain uses TRBV5-4 with TRBJ2-5; D remains ambiguous. Germline CDR1 reads SGHNT; CDR2 reads YYREEE (reference sequence). With 4 bases removed from V and 5 bases from J, the gap between germline ends came to 6 bases. The CDR3 has 11 amino acids. In DNA, the CDR3 is TGTGCCAGCAGCAGCCTTGAGACCCAGTACTTC. Translating it yields CASSSLETQYF.